This T cell receptor (beta chain) appears in the sequencing data of a study of vaccination effects on CD4 cells after COVID-19. Findings and caveats of the study: Clonal contraction was marked in infection- and vaccine-induced clones late after vaccination.

Using viral peptide pools, the ViraFEST assay grew out antigen-specific CD4+ T cells prior to sequencing. After around nine days in culture, the CD4+ T cells were isolated. No vaccinee had earlier SARS-CoV-2 infection, and nucleocapsid antibodies were negative. Details on this clone: Antigen: not known.

The CDR3 extends over 14 amino acids. The germline V gene encodes CDR1 MNHNS and CDR2 SASEGT. V was cut by 3 bases and J by 2 bases, with 10 bases left in between. Assay used: immunoSEQ multiplex PCR; TCRdb lists only in-frame clones, some missing. The data hold fewer than 30,000 clones, with more than 60% observed a single time. The input for sequencing was CD4+ T cells from PBMCs cultured with SARS-CoV-2 spike peptides, taken before COVID-19 vaccination. The source is a human donor who received a COVID-19 vaccine. V usage is TRBV6-1 and J usage is TRBJ1-1; D unresolved. The CDR3 reads CASSEAQTNTEAFF. DNA for the CDR3: TGTGCCAGCAGTGAGGCACAGACAAACACTGAAGCTTTCTTT.